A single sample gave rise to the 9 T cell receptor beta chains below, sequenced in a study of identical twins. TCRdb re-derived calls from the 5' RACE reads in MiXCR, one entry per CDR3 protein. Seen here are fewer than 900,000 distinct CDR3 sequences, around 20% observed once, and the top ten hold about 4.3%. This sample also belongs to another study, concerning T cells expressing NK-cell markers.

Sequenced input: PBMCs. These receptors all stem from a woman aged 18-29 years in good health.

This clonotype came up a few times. The CDR3 protein is CASSLMRLQETQYF. CDR3 nucleotides: TGTGCCAGCAGCTTGATGAGACTACAGGAGACCCAGTACTTC. The chain carries TRBV11-2 and TRBJ2-5, with D perhaps TRBD2 (5 bases). CDR1 and CDR2 (germline): SGHAT, FQNNGV. Trimming took 3 bases from V and 5 from J, leaving 13 bases between them. This CDR3 has 14 amino acids. Variable domain in full (rest from reference TRBV11-2 and TRBJ2-5): EAGVAQSPRYKIIEKRQSVAFWCNPISGHATLYWYQQILGQGPKLLIQFQNNGVVDDSQLPKDRFSAERLKGVDSTLKIQPAKLEDSAVYLCASSLMRLQETQYFGPGTRLLVL.

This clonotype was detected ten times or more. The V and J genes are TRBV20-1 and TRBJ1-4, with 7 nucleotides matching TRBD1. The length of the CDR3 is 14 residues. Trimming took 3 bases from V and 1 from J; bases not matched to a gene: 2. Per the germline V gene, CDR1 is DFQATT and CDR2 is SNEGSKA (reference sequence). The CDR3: CSASRQGTNEKLFF. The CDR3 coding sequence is TGCAGTGCTAGCCGACAGGGAACTAATGAAAAACTGTTTTTT.

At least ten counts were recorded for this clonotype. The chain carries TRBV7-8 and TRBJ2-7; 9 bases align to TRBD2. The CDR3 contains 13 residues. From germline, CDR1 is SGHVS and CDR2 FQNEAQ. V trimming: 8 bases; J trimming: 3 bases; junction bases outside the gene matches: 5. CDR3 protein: CASGAGGFYEQYF. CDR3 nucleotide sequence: TGTGCCAGCGGAGCGGGGGGATTCTACGAGCAGTACTTC.

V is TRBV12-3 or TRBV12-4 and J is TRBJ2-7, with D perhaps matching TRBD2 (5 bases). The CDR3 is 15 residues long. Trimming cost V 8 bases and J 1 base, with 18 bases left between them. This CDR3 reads CASGRTPKGSYEQYF. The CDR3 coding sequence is TGTGCCAGCGGACGGACTCCGAAGGGATCCTACGAGCAGTACTTC.

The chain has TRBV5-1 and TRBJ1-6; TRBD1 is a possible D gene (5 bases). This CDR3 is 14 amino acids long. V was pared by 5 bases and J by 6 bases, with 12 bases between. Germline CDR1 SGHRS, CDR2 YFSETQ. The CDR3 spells CASRRDSGNSPLHF. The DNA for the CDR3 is TGCGCCAGCAGACGCGACAGCGGTAATTCACCCCTCCACTTT.

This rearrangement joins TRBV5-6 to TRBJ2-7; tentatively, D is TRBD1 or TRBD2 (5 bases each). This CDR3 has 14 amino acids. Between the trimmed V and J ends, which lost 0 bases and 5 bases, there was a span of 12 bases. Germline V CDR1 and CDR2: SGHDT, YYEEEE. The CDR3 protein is CASSLGVGDHEQYF. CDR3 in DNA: TGTGCCAGCAGCTTGGGTGTAGGGGACCACGAGCAGTACTTC.

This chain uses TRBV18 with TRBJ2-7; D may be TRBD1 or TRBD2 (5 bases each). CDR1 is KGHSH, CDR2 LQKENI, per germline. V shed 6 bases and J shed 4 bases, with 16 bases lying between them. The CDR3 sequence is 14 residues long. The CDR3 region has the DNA TGTGCCAGCTCTCCCGGGACCCGTAAGTACGAGCAGTACTTC. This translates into CASSPGTRKYEQYF.

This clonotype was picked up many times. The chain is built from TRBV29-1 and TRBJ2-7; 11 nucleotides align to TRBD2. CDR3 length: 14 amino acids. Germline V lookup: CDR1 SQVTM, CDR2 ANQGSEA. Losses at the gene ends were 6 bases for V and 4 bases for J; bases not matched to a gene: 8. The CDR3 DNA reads TGCAGCGTGGGCAGGACTAGCGGGTTTTACGAGCAGTACTTC. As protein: CSVGRTSGFYEQYF.

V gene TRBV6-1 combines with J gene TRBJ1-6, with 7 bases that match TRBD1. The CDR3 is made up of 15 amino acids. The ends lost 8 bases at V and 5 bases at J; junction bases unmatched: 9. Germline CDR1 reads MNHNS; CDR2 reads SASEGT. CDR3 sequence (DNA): TGTGCCAGCGCCCCCGACAGGGAGAATAATTCACCCCTCCACTTT. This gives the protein CASAPDRENNSPLHF.